The 11 T cell receptor beta chains listed next were all sequenced from one sample in a study of shared clonotypes between healthy human individuals. Measured with immunoSEQ multiplex PCR; TCRdb has only the in-frame clones, and not every one. The sample consists of about 2.4 million clones, over 85% of them appearing once. Sequencing was performed on naive CD4+ T cells sorted from blood. Subset in this sample: CD45RA+ positively selected. Source of these receptors: a man younger than 35 in good health.

The V gene is TRBV5-4, the J gene TRBJ1-2; D uncertain. V shed 2 bases and J shed 5 bases, with 19 bases lying between them. Germline V gene sequence: CDR1 SGHNT, CDR2 YYREEE (reference sequence). This CDR3 is built from 16 residues. For the CDR3, the DNA is TGTGCCAGCAGCTTACCCTCTCCGGGAGGCCGTTATGGCTACACCTTC. Its translation is CASSLPSPGGRYGYTF.

This rearrangement joins TRBV6-6 to TRBJ1-2; 7 nucleotides align to TRBD1. The ends lost 5 bases at V and 4 bases at J; junction bases unmatched: 4. Germline values: CDR1 MNHNY, CDR2 SVGAGI (reference sequence). The CDR3 runs 13 residues. The CDR3 DNA reads TGTGCCAGCAGTCGGGACAGCTCCTATGGCTACACCTTC. Residues: CASSRDSSYGYTF.

The chain joins TRBV4-3 to TRBJ2-6, with 10 positions matching TRBD2. The CDR3 has 17 amino acids. With V trimmed by 3 bases and J by 2 bases, 4 bases remained unmatched. Germline V gene lookup returns CDR1 LGHNA and CDR2 YSLEER. CDR3 nucleotides: TGCGCCAGCAGCCAGGCTAGCGGGAGAGCTGGGGCCAACGTCCTGACTTTC. It specifies CASSQASGRAGANVLTF.

The chain carries TRBV10-2 and TRBJ1-2; weak D call: TRBD1 (6 bases). The V gene's germline CDR1 is WSHSY and CDR2 SAAADI. The V gene lost 6 bases and the J gene lost 3 bases, with 11 bases spanning the gap. CDR3 length: 13 amino acids. The CDR3 loop reads CASRKGGDYGYTF. The CDR3 region has the DNA TGCGCCAGCAGAAAGGGGGGCGACTATGGCTACACCTTC.

This chain uses TRBV18 with TRBJ1-2, with TRBD1 as a possible D gene (6 bases). CDR1 is KGHSH, CDR2 LQKENI, per germline. The V gene lost 3 bases and the J gene lost 10 bases, with 18 bases spanning the gap. This CDR3 spans 14 amino acids. The CDR3 sequence: CASSPNPGERIYTF. The CDR3 DNA follows: TGTGCCAGCTCACCTAACCCAGGGGAGCGGATCTACACCTTC.

This clone has more than one count but fewer than ten. The CDR3 spells CASSYSSLDSYEQYF. As DNA, the CDR3 is TGTGCCAGCAGTTACTCGTCCTTGGACAGCTACGAGCAGTACTTC. The chain employs TRBV6-5 and TRBJ2-7, with D possibly TRBD1 on 6 matching bases. Germline values: CDR1 MNHEY, CDR2 SVGAGI. This CDR3 region has 15 residues. Deletions cut 0 bases from V and 3 bases from J, with 12 bases between.

The chain joins TRBV12-5 to TRBJ2-2, with 9 nucleotides matching TRBD1. The CDR3 is made up of 15 amino acids. Trimming cost V 2 bases and J 6 bases; bases outside gene matches: 4. Germline loops: CDR1 LGHNT, CDR2 FRNRAP. CDR3 residues: CASGLWTGVAGELFF. CDR3 coding DNA: TGTGCTAGTGGTTTGTGGACAGGGGTGGCCGGGGAGCTGTTTTTT.

This clone was seen a single time. The V and J genes are TRBV6-4 and TRBJ2-1; 11 nucleotides match TRBD1. The CDR3 covers 18 residues. Germline assignment: CDR1 MRHNA and CDR2 SNTAGT. V lost 6 bases, J lost 0 bases, and 10 bases stayed unmatched. The CDR3 DNA follows: TGTGCCAGCAGCCATGGGACAGGGGGTTTTAGCTCCTACAATGAGCAGTTCTTC. This encodes CASSHGTGGFSSYNEQFF.

The CDR3 nucleotides are TGCGCCAGCAGCTTGGGTGTAGCGGGGGGGATCACAGATACGCAGTATTTT. Amino acid sequence: CASSLGVAGGITDTQYF. The gene calls are TRBV5-1 and TRBJ2-3; TRBD2 aligns across 11 bases. CDR3 length equals 17 residues. The junction had 5 bases not matched to a gene; V was cut back by 0 bases and J by 2 bases. From germline, CDR1 is SGHRS and CDR2 YFSETQ.

V and J are TRBV6-6 and TRBJ1-6, with 7 bases fitting TRBD1. J was trimmed by 10 bases and V by 6 bases; bases with no gene match: 6. CDR1 is MNHNY and CDR2 is SVGAGI in the germline V gene (reference sequence). CDR3 length: 13 amino acids. The CDR3 nucleotides are TGTGCCAGCAGACAGGGGAGGGAATCACCCCTCCACTTT. The encoded protein is CASRQGRESPLHF.

This chain uses TRBV4-1 with TRBJ2-1; D unresolved. CDR3 size: 14 residues. The germline V gene encodes CDR1 MGHRA and CDR2 YSYEKL. V gave up 6 bases and J gave up 2 bases, with 11 bases separating them. The CDR3 protein is CASSVVVTYNEQFF. CDR3 nucleotides: TGCGCCAGCAGTGTCGTAGTAACCTACAATGAGCAGTTCTTC.